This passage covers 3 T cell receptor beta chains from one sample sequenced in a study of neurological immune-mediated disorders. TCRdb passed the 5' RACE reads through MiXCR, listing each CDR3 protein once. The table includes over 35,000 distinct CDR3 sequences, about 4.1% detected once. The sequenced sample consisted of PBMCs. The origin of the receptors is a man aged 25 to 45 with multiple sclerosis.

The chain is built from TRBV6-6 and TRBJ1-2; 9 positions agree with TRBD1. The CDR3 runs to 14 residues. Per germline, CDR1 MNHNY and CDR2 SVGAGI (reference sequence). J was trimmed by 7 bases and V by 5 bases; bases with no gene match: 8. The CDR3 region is CASSRDRGTGGYTF. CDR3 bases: TGTGCCAGCAGTCGAGACAGGGGGACGGGTGGCTACACCTTC.

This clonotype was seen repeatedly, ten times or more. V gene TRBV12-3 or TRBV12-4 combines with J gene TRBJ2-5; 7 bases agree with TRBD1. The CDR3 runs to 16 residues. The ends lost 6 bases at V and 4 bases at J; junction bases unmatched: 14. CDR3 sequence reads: CASSHSDRAGRETQYF. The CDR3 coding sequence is TGTGCCAGCAGCCATTCTGACAGGGCCGGACGAGAGACCCAGTACTTC.

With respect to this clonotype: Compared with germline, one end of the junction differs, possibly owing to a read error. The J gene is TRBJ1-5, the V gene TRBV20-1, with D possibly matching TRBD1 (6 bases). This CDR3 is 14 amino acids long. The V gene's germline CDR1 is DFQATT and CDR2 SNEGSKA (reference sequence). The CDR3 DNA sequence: TGCAGTGTCTCTACAGGGACTGGCAATCAGCCCCAGAATTTT. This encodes CSVSTGTGNQPQNF.